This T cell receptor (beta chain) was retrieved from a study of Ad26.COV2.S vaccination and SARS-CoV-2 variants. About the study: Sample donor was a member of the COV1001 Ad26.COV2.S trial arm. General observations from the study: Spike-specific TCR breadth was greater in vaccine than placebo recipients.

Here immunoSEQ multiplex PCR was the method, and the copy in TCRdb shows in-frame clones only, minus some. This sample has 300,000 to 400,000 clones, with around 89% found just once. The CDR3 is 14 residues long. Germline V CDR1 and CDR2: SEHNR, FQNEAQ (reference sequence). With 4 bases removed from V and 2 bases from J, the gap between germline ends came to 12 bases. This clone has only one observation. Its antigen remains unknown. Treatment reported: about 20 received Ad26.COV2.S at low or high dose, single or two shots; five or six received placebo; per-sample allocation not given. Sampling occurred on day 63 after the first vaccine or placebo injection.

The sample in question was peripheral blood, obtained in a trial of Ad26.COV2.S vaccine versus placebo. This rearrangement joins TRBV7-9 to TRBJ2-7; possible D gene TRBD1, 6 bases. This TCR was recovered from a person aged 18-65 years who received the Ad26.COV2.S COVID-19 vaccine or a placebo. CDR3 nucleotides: TGTGCCAGCAGCTCCTGGGACAACACCTACGAGCAGTACTTC. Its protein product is CASSSWDNTYEQYF.